This T cell receptor beta chain was documented in a study of blood T cell repertoires in COVID-19. Looking at the study overall: COVID-19 samples collected from the United States, Italy and Spain covered acute and convalescent phases.

Original processing methods: Amplification of reference gene primers provided the estimated nucleated cell counts. Measured with immunoSEQ multiplex PCR; TCRdb has only the in-frame clones, and not every one. Clonal size and the V and J genes are those of that table, whereas D and trimming came from the DNA. The sample lists tens of thousands of clones, 82% occurring once. The CDR3 is made up of 14 amino acids. CDR1 and CDR2 from the germline V gene are KGHSH and LQKENI. V lost 3 bases to trimming and J lost 2 bases; unmatched junction nucleotides: 3. Sequencing input: peripheral blood. The clonotype originates from a human donor in a cohort sampled during active COVID-19. The chain links TRBV18 to TRBJ1-2, with TRBD1 matching over 7 bases. The CDR3 loop reads CASSPEGANYGYTF. The CDR3, as DNA: TGTGCCAGCTCACCCGAGGGGGCCAACTATGGCTACACCTTC.